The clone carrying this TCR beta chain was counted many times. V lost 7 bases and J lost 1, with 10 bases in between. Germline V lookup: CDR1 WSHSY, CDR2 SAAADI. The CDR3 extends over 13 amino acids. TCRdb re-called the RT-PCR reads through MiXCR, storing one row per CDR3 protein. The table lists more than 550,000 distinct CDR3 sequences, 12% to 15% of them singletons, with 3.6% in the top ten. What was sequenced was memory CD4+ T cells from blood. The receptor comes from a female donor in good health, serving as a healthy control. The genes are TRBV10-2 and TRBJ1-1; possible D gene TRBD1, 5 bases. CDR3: CASKYQGNTEAFF. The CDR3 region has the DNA TGCGCCAGCAAATATCAGGGGAACACTGAAGCTTTCTTT.